The 20 T cell receptor beta chains in this list originate from one sample, sequenced in a study of spatial heterogeneity in lung cancer. Each CDR3 protein is one row after TCRdb ran MiXCR on the 5' RACE reads. Of roughly 120,000 distinct CDR3 sequences in the sample, approximately 12% were seen once. Time point given: blood at routine non-recurrence follow-up after resection. Sequencing covered unsorted whole RNA taken from tumor, nontumor lung or frozen PBMC. Sequenced here: PBMCs, sampled at follow-up. The receptors were gathered from a male donor with early-stage non-small cell lung cancer.

This clonotype was counted between two and nine times. The V call is TRBV7-9, the J call TRBJ2-3, with TRBD1 matching over 7 bases. V lost 4 bases, J lost 2 bases, and 3 bases stayed unmatched. The germline CDR1 and CDR2 sequences are SEHNR and FQNEAQ (reference sequence). This CDR3 has 14 amino acids. The CDR3, as DNA: TGTGCCAGCAGCTGGGACAGTGCCACAGATACGCAGTATTTT. Translating it yields CASSWDSATDTQYF.

In this sample, this clonotype turned up many times. This chain joins TRBV5-1 and TRBJ2-3, with D perhaps being TRBD1 or TRBD2 (5 bases each). Trimming removed 7 bases at V and 4 bases at J, with 19 bases between. Germline-derived CDR1 and CDR2 are SGHRS and YFSETQ. The CDR3 has 15 amino acids. The CDR3 DNA reads TGCGCCAGCGTAAGGGTGGGACGGGGCGCAGATACGCAGTATTTT. Amino acid sequence: CASVRVGRGADTQYF.

The chain links TRBV5-1 to TRBJ2-3; D perhaps matches TRBD1 (6 bases). Trimming took off 0 bases at V and 1 base at J, with 12 bases between the two ends. In germline, CDR1 is SGHRS, CDR2 YFSETQ. The CDR3 covers 16 residues. For the CDR3, the DNA is TGCGCCAGCAGCTTGGCCGGAACAGGGCGCACAGATACGCAGTATTTT. It encodes CASSLAGTGRTDTQYF.

In its sample, this clonotype was seen many times. The gene calls are TRBV12-3 or TRBV12-4 and TRBJ1-2; D is uncertain. Trimming removed 8 bases at V and 0 bases at J, with 13 bases between. The CDR3 contains 14 residues. DNA for the CDR3: TGTGCCAGCTTCAACCCGGACTCTAACTATGGCTACACCTTC. It encodes CASFNPDSNYGYTF.

This chain links TRBV20-1 with TRBJ1-1, with 9 nucleotides matching TRBD1. V gave up 2 bases and J gave up 5 bases; unmatched junction bases: 6. Per the germline V gene, CDR1 is DFQATT and CDR2 is SNEGSKA (reference sequence). This CDR3 is 14 amino acids long. Here the CDR3 reads CSARYRGLRTEAFF. CDR3 bases: TGCAGTGCTAGATACAGGGGGCTGAGGACTGAAGCTTTCTTT.

The V call is TRBV4-1, the J call TRBJ1-4; no clear D. V lost 3 bases and J lost 8, with 13 bases in between. The germline V gene has CDR1 MGHRA and CDR2 YSYEKL. This CDR3 comprises 14 residues. The CDR3 is CASSQRGLSEKLFF. Written as DNA, the CDR3 is TGCGCCAGCAGCCAGCGGGGTCTAAGCGAAAAACTGTTTTTT.

This clonotype has just a few counts. The chain couples TRBV19 to TRBJ2-1, with D perhaps TRBD1 or TRBD2 (6 bases each). CDR3 length: 15 residues. From germline, CDR1 is LNHDA and CDR2 SQIVND (reference sequence). V lost 7 bases and J lost 6, with 19 bases in between. The DNA for the CDR3 is TGTGCCAGTACCAAAGGGGGGAGAGAAGTCAATGAGCAGTTCTTC. This codes for CASTKGGREVNEQFF.

This chain links TRBV18 with TRBJ2-3; tentatively, D is TRBD1 (6 bases). The CDR3 totals 16 residues. CDR1 KGHSH and CDR2 LQKENI come from the germline V gene. Trimming left V 5 bases short and J 0 bases short, with 15 bases between. The DNA of the CDR3 is TGTGCCAGCTCAACAATGCGGACAGAGAGCACAGATACGCAGTATTTT. Amino acid sequence: CASSTMRTESTDTQYF.

This clonotype has at least ten counts. V is TRBV4-2 and J is TRBJ1-5; D not resolved. The germline V gene encodes CDR1 LGHNA and CDR2 YNFKEQ. The CDR3 is 15 amino acids. Trimming cost V 0 bases and J 7 bases, with 13 bases left between them. The CDR3 spells CASSQDLGLGQPQHF. DNA for the CDR3: TGTGCCAGCAGCCAAGATCTCGGGCTTGGGCAGCCCCAGCATTTT.

This clonotype showed up just a few times. The V and J genes are TRBV20-1 and TRBJ2-3; 8 positions match TRBD1. Germline CDR1 is DFQATT and CDR2 is SNEGSKA (reference sequence). The CDR3 totals 16 residues. The junction had 9 bases not matched to a gene; V was cut back by 4 bases and J by 0 bases. This chain's CDR3 is CSANAGGRISTDTQYF. As DNA, the CDR3 is TGCAGTGCTAACGCAGGGGGCAGGATAAGCACAGATACGCAGTATTTT.

The chain uses TRBV12-1 and TRBJ1-5; the table's D call TRBD1 went unverified against the DNA. TRBV12-1 is assigned pseudogene status. The CDR3 loop spans 16 amino acids. In DNA, the CDR3 is TGTGCCAGCAGCTTTGGCAGGGGTGTTGGCAATCAGCCCCAGCATTTT. Translating it yields CASSFGRGVGNQPQHF.

The genes are TRBV2 and TRBJ2-3; TRBD2 agrees at 8 bases. Trimming removed 8 bases from V and 6 bases from J; junction bases left unmatched: 16. The CDR3 sequence is 16 residues long. Germline loops: CDR1 SNHLY, CDR2 FYNNEI. The CDR3 reads CASPKSGGGLGDTQYF. CDR3 DNA sequence: TGTGCCAGCCCTAAGAGCGGGGGCGGTCTCGGGGATACGCAGTATTTT. Variable domain in full (rest from reference TRBV2 and TRBJ2-3): EPEVTQTPSHQVTQMGQEVILRCVPISNHLYFYWYRQILGQKVEFLVSFYNNEISEKSEIFDDQFSVERPDGSNFTLKIRSTKLEDSAMYFCASPKSGGGLGDTQYFGPGTRLTVL.

This clonotype appeared many times. V gene TRBV4-2 combines with J gene TRBJ2-3; unclear D gene. Trimming shortened V by 0 bases and J by 0 bases, and 4 bases separated the two germline ends. This CDR3 contains 14 residues. Germline assignment: CDR1 LGHNA and CDR2 YNFKEQ. The CDR3 region is CASSQDGSTDTQYF. The CDR3 DNA reads as TGTGCCAGCAGCCAAGATGGCAGCACAGATACGCAGTATTTT.

This clonotype came up a few times. This rearrangement joins TRBV11-2 to TRBJ2-1, with D uncertain. The CDR3 is made up of 12 amino acids. Germline V gene sequence: CDR1 SGHAT, CDR2 FQNNGV. The ends were cut back, 2 bases at V and 9 bases at J, with 8 bases in the middle. CDR3 DNA: TGTGCCAGCAGCTTATCTAGGAGTGAGCAGTTCTTC. This gives the protein CASSLSRSEQFF.

This clonotype appeared many times. The chain uses TRBV12-3 or TRBV12-4 and TRBJ1-5; D is perhaps TRBD1 (6 bases). The V end lost 3 bases, the J end lost 4 bases, and 13 bases lay between the germline ends. The CDR3 extends over 15 amino acids. CDR3 nucleotide sequence: TGTGCCAGCAGTTTCGGGGGGCAGAGAAATCAGCCCCAGCATTTT. This codes for CASSFGGQRNQPQHF.

With respect to this clonotype: Just one base apart from a much larger clone, this may be a read error. The V call is TRBV12-3 or TRBV12-4, the J call TRBJ2-1, with unresolved D. There are 14 residues in the CDR3. CDR3 bases: TGTGCCAGCAGTTTAGTAACGCCTTGGGATGAGCGGTTCTTC. Translated, it gives CASSLVTPWDERFF.

This sequence joins TRBV6-5 and TRBJ1-2; 7 nucleotides agree with TRBD1. CDR1 is MNHEY, CDR2 SVGAGI, per germline. The CDR3 is 12 residues long. J was trimmed by 8 bases and V by 6 bases; bases with no gene match: 6. The CDR3, as DNA: TGTGCCAGCAGATCCCGACAGGGCGGCTACACCTTC. This codes for CASRSRQGGYTF.

This clonotype has just a few counts. V usage is TRBV2 and J usage is TRBJ2-7; 8 nucleotides align to TRBD1. Germline lookup yields CDR1 SNHLY and CDR2 FYNNEI. The CDR3 is made up of 14 amino acids. With V trimmed by 4 bases and J by 1 base, 3 bases remained unmatched. CDR3 sequence: CASSGTGRSYEQYF. In DNA, the CDR3 is TGTGCCAGCAGTGGGACAGGGAGGTCCTACGAGCAGTACTTC.

This clonotype was observed a few times. This chain joins TRBV30 and TRBJ1-4; D remains unclear. V gave up 4 bases and J gave up 3 bases, with 9 bases separating them. This CDR3 contains 13 residues. The germline V gene encodes CDR1 GTSNPN and CDR2 SVGIG (reference sequence). The CDR3 DNA sequence: TGTGCCTGGACAACGCAATCTAATGAAAAACTGTTTTTT. Translating gives CAWTTQSNEKLFF. Using reference TRBV30 and TRBJ1-4 for the parts outside the CDR3, the full variable domain is SQTIHQWPATLVQPVGSPLSLECTVEGTSNPNLYWYRQAAGRGLQLLFYSVGIGQISSEVPQNLSASRPQDRQFILSSKKLLLSDSGFYLCAWTTQSNEKLFFGSGTQLSVL.

This rearrangement joins TRBV11-2 to TRBJ2-1; the D call may be TRBD1 or TRBD2 (6 bases each). In germline, CDR1 is SGHAT, CDR2 FQNNGV. With 1 base removed from V and 8 bases from J, the gap between germline ends came to 12 bases. The CDR3 runs 14 residues. CDR3: CASSLGGTLYEQFF. Written as DNA, the CDR3 is TGTGCCAGCAGCTTAGGCGGGACACTTTATGAGCAGTTCTTC.